Below, 11 T cell receptor beta chains from the same sample are listed, as sequenced in a study of blood T cell repertoires in COVID-19. Data came from immunoSEQ multiplex PCR; TCRdb stores just in-frame clones and leaves some out. This sample has around 130,000 clones, with more than 80% found just once. The sequenced sample was peripheral blood. The receptors were gathered from a man between 65 and 80 years old with active or convalescent COVID-19.

The chain couples TRBV27 to TRBJ2-4; no clear D. V was shortened by 2 bases and J by 0 bases, with 5 bases between the two germline ends. In germline, CDR1 is MNHEY, CDR2 SMNVEV (reference sequence). The CDR3 loop spans 14 amino acids. This chain's CDR3 is CASSLALAKNIQYF. In nucleotides, the CDR3 is TGTGCCAGCAGTTTAGCACTAGCCAAAAACATTCAGTACTTC.

The V and J genes are TRBV15 and TRBJ1-2, with a possible D match to TRBD1 (6 bases). Germline V lookup: CDR1 LNHNV, CDR2 YYDKDF (reference sequence). The CDR3 contains 12 residues. V was cut by 8 bases and J by 2 bases, with 9 bases left in between. CDR3 nucleotide sequence: TGTGCCACCTCCCAGGGGAACTATGGCTACACCTTC. It codes for CATSQGNYGYTF.

The chain uses TRBV13 and TRBJ2-3; D is unclear. Germline V CDR1 and CDR2: PRHDT, FYEKMQ (reference sequence). The CDR3 extends over 14 amino acids. Trimming took off 2 bases at V and 5 bases at J, with 11 bases between the two ends. This chain's CDR3 is CASSLRDSRDTQYF. DNA for the CDR3: TGTGCCAGCAGCTTACGTGACTCGCGAGATACGCAGTATTTT.

The J gene is TRBJ1-5, the V gene TRBV28; D gene ambiguous. V was pared by 5 bases and J by 4 bases, with 15 bases between. The CDR3 sequence is 15 residues long. Germline CDR1 MDHEN, CDR2 SYDVKM. The CDR3 reads CASSTLGLGNQPQHF. The CDR3 coding sequence is TGTGCCAGCAGTACCCTAGGACTGGGAAATCAGCCCCAGCATTTT. The variable domain in full, completed from reference TRBV28 and TRBJ1-5, reads DVKVTQSSRYLVKRTGEKVFLECVQDMDHENMFWYRQDPGLGLRLIYFSYDVKMKEKGDIPEGYSVSREKKERFSLILESASTNQTSMYLCASSTLGLGNQPQHFGDGTRLSIL.

This chain uses TRBV6-5 with TRBJ1-1; D possibly corresponds to TRBD1 (5 bases). The CDR3 has 13 amino acids. Germline assignment: CDR1 MNHEY and CDR2 SVGAGI. V was clipped by 7 bases and J by 10 bases, with 19 bases between them. In nucleotides, the CDR3 is TGTGCCAGCATGGTATCCGACAGAATAATAGCTTTCTTT. Translated, it gives CASMVSDRIIAFF.

V and J are TRBV9 and TRBJ1-2; D is uncertain. With 3 bases removed from V and 7 bases from J, the gap between germline ends came to 16 bases. The germline gives CDR1 SGDLS, CDR2 YYNGEE. The CDR3 consists of 14 residues. CDR3 loop: CASSAIPLARGYTF. The CDR3 DNA reads as TGTGCCAGCAGCGCCATCCCCTTAGCTCGTGGCTACACCTTC.

This clone was seen only once. The rearrangement links TRBV6-1 to TRBJ1-3, with D unclear. The V and J ends lost 6 bases and 0 bases respectively, with 12 bases between them. The CDR3 totals 15 residues. Germline V gene sequence: CDR1 MNHNS, CDR2 SASEGT. DNA for the CDR3: TGTGCCAGCAGCCGGGAAGCGGGCTCTGGAAACACCATATATTTT. It encodes CASSREAGSGNTIYF.

CDR3 residues: CASSPGTGIGGYTF. The CDR3 DNA sequence: TGTGCCAGCAGTCCTGGGACAGGGATCGGCGGCTACACCTTC. The V and J genes are TRBV28 and TRBJ1-2; 9 positions agree with TRBD1. Germline CDR1 is MDHEN and CDR2 is SYDVKM. V dropped 5 bases and J dropped 8; count of bases not matched to a gene: 9. This CDR3 spans 14 amino acids.

V is TRBV28 and J is TRBJ2-7, with 10 bases that match TRBD2. The CDR3 has 14 amino acids. CDR1 and CDR2 from the germline V gene are MDHEN and SYDVKM. V lost 3 bases, J lost 3 bases, and 2 bases stayed unmatched. For the CDR3, the DNA is TGTGCCAGCAGTTTGATAGCGGGAGGCTACGAGCAGTACTTC. Translation: CASSLIAGGYEQYF.

This chain uses TRBV7-2 with TRBJ2-3; D remains unclear. The CDR3 runs to 14 residues. Deletions cut 5 bases from V and 5 bases from J, with 14 bases between. Germline V lookup: CDR1 SGHTA, CDR2 FQGNSA. CDR3 nucleotides: TGTGCCAGCAGCCTGGTACTTGGTGGAGATACGCAGTATTTT. This sequence encodes CASSLVLGGDTQYF.

This clone was seen only a few times. The V and J genes are TRBV7-9 and TRBJ1-1, with unresolved D. This CDR3 region has 12 residues. From germline, CDR1 is SEHNR and CDR2 FQNEAQ (reference sequence). V was clipped by 4 bases and J by 11 bases, with 14 bases between them. The CDR3 bases are TGTGCCAGCAGCTCCCTCCGCTGGGCGGCTTTCTTT. Residues: CASSSLRWAAFF.